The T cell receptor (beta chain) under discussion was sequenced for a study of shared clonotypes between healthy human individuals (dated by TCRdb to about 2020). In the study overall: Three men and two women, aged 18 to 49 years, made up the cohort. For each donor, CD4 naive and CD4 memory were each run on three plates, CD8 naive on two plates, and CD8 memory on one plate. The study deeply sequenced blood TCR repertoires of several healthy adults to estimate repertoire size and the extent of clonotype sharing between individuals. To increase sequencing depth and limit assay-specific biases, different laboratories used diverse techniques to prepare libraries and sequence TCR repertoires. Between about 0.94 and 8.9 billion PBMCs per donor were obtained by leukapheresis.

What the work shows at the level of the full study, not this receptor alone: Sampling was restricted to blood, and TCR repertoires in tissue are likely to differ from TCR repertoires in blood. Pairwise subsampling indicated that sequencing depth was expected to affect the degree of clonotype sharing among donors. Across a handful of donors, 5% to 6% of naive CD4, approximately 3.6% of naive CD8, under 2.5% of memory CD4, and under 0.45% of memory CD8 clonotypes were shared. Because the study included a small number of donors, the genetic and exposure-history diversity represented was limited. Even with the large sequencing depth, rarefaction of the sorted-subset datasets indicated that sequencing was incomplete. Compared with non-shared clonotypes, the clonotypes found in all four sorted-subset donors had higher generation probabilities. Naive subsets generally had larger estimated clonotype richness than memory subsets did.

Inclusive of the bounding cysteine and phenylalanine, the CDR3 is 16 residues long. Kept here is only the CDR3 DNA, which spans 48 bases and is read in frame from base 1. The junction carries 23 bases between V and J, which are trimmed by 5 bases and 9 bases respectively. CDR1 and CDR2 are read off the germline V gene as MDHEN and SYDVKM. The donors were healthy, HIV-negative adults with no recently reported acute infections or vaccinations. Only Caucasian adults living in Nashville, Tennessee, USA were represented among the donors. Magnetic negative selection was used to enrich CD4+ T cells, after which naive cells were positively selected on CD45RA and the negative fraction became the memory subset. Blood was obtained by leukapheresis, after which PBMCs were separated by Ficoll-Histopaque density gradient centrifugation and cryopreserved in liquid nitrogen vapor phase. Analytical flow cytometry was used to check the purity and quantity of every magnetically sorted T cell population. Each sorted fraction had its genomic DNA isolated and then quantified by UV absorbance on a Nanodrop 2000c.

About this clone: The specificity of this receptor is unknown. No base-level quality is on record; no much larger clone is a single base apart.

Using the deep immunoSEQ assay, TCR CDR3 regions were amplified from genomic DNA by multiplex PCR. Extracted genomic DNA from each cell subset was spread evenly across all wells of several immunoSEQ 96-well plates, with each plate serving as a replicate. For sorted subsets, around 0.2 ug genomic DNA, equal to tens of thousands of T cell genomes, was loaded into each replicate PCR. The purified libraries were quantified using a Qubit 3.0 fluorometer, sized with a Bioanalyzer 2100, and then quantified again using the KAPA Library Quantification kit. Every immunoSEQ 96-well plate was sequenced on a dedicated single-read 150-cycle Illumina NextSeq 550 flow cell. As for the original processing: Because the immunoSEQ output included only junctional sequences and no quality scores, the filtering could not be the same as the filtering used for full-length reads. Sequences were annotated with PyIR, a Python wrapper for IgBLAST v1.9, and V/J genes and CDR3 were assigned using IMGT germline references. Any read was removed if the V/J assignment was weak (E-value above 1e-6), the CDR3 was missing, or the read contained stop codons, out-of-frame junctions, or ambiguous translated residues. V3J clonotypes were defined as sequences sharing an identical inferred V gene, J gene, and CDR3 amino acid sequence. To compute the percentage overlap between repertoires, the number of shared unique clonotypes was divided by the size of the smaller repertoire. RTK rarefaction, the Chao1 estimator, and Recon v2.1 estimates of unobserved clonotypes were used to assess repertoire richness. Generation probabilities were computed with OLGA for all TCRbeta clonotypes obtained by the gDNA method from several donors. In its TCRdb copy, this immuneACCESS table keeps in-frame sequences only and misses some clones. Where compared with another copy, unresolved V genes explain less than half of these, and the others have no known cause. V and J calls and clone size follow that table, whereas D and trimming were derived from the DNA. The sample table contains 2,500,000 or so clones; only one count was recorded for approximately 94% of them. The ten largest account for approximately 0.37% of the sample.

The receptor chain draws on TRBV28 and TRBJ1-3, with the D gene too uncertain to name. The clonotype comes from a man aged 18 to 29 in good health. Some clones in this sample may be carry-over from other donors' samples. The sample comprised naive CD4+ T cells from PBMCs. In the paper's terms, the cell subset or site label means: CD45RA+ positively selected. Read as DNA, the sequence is TGTGCCAGCAGTCCGGCCGGGCGGGGAACCTTTTCCACCATATATTTT. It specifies CASSPAGRGTFSTIYF.